The sequence of this T cell receptor beta chain was determined in a study of blood T cells in healthy people across ages (dated by TCRdb to the mid-2010s). Background on the whole study: Template switching captured roughly one uniquely barcoded TCR beta cDNA molecule per two T cells in model experiments. The study analyzed two additional independent replicas of 1 million unique cDNA reads from the same blood draw for two donors, one aged 18 to 29 and one aged 80 or older. Donors were grouped into four age groups: young (average 16 years), middle-aged (under 40), aged (62) and long-lived (roughly 80). Using deep sequencing normalized with unique cDNA molecular identifiers, the study measured how TCR beta repertoire diversity changes with age. To avoid experimental bias, donors of different ages were spread randomly across the sequencing lanes. Overall results and qualifications from the work: As age increased, observed TCR beta diversity per million T cells dropped in a roughly linear way, and a significant reduction was already evident by age 40. Donor CMV infection status was unknown, potentially confounding age-related changes in expanded clonotypes. Estimates of total diversity based on one million sequenced T cells were considered lower bounds and underestimates. Because profiling used bulk unsorted PBMCs, naive and antigen-experienced compartments could not be compared conclusively. Compared with the aged group, the long-lived group had more naive CD4+ T cells, fewer expanded clones and increased TCR diversity, suggesting age selection. Observed TCR beta diversity correlated strongly with the percentage of naive T cells measured by flow cytometry.

Systemically healthy Caucasian individuals from Russia, some 38 in total and aged roughly 6 to 90 years, were included as donors. Each donor gave roughly 9 milliliters of peripheral blood, drawn into EDTA-treated Vacutainer tubes. Ficoll-Paque density-gradient centrifugation was used to isolate PBMCs, with at least 7 million per sample. Trizol reagent was used to extract total RNA from the PBMCs, yielding at least 6 micrograms per sample. The percentages of naive CD45RAhigh/CD27high T cells were determined by flow cytometry on a PBMC aliquot from every donor. The library was obtained by 5' RACE. Sequencing was carried out with an Illumina HiSeq 2500. A second PCR of roughly 7 to 11 cycles was performed with a sample-barcoded 5' primer and a J-beta primer mix. Each TCR beta cDNA molecule received a unique molecular identifier from a template-switch 5' adaptor carrying 12 random nucleotides. Each sample yielded at least 3 million CDR3-containing paired-end reads. First-strand cDNA was synthesized from all RNA with the Mint cDNA synthesis kit, primed by a TRBC-specific oligonucleotide. After uracil-DNA glycosylase treatment, a first 18-cycle PCR used universal primers M1SS and BC2_uni_R on all cDNA. Turning to the authors' computational methods: For normalization, 1 million high-quality reads, each with a distinct molecular identifier, were randomly selected from each sample. Reads sharing molecular identifiers were discarded rather than binned into consensus sequences. MiTCR, set to a Q25 quality threshold and the strictest error-elimination algorithm, was used for CDR3 identification, clonotype clustering and error correction. A nonparametric unseen species model using Euler transformation provided a lower-bound estimate of total TCR beta diversity. In TCRdb, the public reads were trimmed at Q25 with fastp and aligned with MiXCR, with productive beta chains retained. Each entry is one CDR3 protein sequence, shown with its most common DNA and genes. TCRdb's processing, not the authors' own work, is the source of the V and J calls. The sample table records roughly 570,000 distinct CDR3 sequences; approximately 25% of these occur just once. The ten most abundant clones make up about 18% of the sample.

Between the V and J ends, shortened by 6 bases and 4 bases respectively, the junction contains 15 bases. The germline V gene (reference sequence) yields MNHNY for CDR1 and SVGAGI for CDR2. The CDR3, cysteine through phenylalanine, is 14 amino acids long. Only the CDR3 part of the read is kept: 42 bases, read in frame from the first base. On this clonotype: Which antigen it targets is not known. Nothing much larger sits one base from this clone, and base qualities are not available.

In this chain, TRBV6-6 is recombined with TRBJ1-2; the D gene is perhaps TRBD1, on 5 matching bases. This receptor was obtained from a woman in her seventies in good health. The sample taken for sequencing was blood. The CDR3: CASRPLGTSYGYTF. The bases read TGTGCCAGCAGGCCACTTGGGACCTCCTATGGCTACACCTTC.